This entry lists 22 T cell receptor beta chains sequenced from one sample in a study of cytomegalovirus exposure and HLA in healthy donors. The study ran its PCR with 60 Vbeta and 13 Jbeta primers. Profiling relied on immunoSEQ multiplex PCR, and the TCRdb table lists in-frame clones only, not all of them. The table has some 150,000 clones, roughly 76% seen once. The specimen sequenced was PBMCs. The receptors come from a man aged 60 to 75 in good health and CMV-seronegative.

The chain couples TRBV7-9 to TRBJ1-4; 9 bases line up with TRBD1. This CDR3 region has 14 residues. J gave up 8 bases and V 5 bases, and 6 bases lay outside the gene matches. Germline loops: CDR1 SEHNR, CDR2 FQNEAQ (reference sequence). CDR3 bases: TGTGCCAGCAGCATCGGGACAGGGAGAGAAAAACTGTTTTTT. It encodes CASSIGTGREKLFF. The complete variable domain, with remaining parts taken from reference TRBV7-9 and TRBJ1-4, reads DTGVSQNPRHKITKRGQNVTFRCDPISEHNRLYWYRQTLGQGPEFLTYFQNEAQLEKSRLLSDRFSAERPKGSFSTLEIQRTEQGDSAMYLCASSIGTGREKLFFGSGTQLSVL.

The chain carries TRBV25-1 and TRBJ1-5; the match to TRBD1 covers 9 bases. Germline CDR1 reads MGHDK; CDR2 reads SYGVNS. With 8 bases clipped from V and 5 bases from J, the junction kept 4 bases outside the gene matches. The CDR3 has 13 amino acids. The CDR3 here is CASGGQGDQPQHF. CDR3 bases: TGTGCCAGCGGGGGACAGGGAGATCAGCCCCAGCATTTT.

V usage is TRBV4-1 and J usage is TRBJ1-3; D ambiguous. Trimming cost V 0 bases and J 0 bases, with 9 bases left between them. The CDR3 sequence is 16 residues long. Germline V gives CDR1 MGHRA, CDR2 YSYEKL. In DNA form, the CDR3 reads TGCGCCAGCAGCCAAGATAACAGTAACTCTGGAAACACCATATATTTT. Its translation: CASSQDNSNSGNTIYF.

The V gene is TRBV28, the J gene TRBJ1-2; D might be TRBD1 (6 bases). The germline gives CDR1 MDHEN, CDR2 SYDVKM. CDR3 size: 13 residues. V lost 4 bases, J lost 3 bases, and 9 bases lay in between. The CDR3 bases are TGTGCCAGCAGTTCGGACAGTTACTATGGCTACACCTTC. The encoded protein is CASSSDSYYGYTF.

CDR3 DNA sequence: TGTGCCAGCAGCTTGGAAGTTCTGGGGAGTGAGCAGTTCTTC. Translated: CASSLEVLGSEQFF. The chain has TRBV5-4 and TRBJ2-1, with D maybe TRBD2 (5 bases). Germline loops: CDR1 SGHNT, CDR2 YYREEE (reference sequence). The CDR3 loop spans 14 amino acids. V was cut by 0 bases and J by 9 bases, with 13 bases left in between. Drawing the rest from reference TRBV5-4 and TRBJ2-1, the complete variable domain is ETGVTQSPTHLIKTRGQQVTLRCSSQSGHNTVSWYQQALGQGPQFIFQYYREEENGRGNFPPRFSGLQFPNYSSELNVNALELDDSALYLCASSLEVLGSEQFFGPGTRLTVL.

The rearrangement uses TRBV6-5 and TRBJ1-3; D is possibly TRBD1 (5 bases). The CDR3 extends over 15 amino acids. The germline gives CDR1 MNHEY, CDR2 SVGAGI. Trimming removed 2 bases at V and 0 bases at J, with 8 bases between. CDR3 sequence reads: CASSYQGISGNTIYF. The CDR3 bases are TGTGCCAGCAGTTACCAGGGAATCTCTGGAAACACCATATATTTT.

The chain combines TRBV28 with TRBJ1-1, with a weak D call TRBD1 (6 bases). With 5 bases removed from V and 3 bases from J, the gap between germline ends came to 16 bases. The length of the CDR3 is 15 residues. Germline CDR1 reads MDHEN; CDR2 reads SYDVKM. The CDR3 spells CASSTFREGDTEAFF. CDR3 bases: TGTGCCAGCAGTACATTCCGGGAGGGGGACACTGAAGCTTTCTTT.

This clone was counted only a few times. The CDR3 here is CASSLALGRVVDEQYF. CDR3 in DNA: TGTGCCAGCAGCTTGGCCTTAGGCAGGGTGGTCGACGAGCAGTACTTC. This chain links TRBV5-8 with TRBJ2-5; D is possibly TRBD1 (5 bases). The end of the DNA fits TRBJ2-7 better, so the J call may be wrong. The V gene's germline CDR1 is SGHTS and CDR2 YDEGEE. The CDR3 is 16 amino acids.

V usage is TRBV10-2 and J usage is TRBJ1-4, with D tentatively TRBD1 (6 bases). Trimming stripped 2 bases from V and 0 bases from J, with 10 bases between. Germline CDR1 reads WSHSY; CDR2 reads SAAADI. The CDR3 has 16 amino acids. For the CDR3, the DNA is TGCGCCAGCAGTGAGGACAGGTCCGCAACTAATGAAAAACTGTTTTTT. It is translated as CASSEDRSATNEKLFF.

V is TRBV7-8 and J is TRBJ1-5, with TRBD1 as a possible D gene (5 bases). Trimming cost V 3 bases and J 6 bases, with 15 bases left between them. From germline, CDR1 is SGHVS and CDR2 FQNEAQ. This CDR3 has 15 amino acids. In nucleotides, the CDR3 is TGTGCCAGCAGCTTGGGCAGGGCGGGAGGTCAGCCCCAGCATTTT. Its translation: CASSLGRAGGQPQHF.

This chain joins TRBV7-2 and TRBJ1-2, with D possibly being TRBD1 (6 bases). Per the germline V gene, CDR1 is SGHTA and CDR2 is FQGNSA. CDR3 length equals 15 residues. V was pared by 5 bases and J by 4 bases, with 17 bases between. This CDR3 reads CASSRGGGRGYGYTF. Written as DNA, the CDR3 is TGTGCCAGCAGCCGGGGAGGGGGGAGAGGCTATGGCTACACCTTC.

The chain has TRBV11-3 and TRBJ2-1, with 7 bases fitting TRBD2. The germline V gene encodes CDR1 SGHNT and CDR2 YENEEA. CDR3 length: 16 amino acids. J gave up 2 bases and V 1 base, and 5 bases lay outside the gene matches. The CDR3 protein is CASSLAGRGAYNEQFF. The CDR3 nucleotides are TGTGCCAGCAGCTTAGCGGGTCGGGGGGCCTACAATGAGCAGTTCTTC.

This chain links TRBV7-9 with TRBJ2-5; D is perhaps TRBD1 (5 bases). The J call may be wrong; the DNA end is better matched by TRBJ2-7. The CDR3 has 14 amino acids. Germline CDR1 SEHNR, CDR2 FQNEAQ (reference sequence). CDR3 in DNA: TGTGCCAGCAGCTCGTCCAGGGATCCCTACGAGCAGTACTTC. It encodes CASSSSRDPYEQYF.

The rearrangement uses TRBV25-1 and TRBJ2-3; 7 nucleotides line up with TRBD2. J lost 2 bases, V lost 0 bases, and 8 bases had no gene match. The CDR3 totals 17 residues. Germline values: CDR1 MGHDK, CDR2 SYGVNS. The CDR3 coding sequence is TGTGCCAGCAGTGAATATATGGGGGAGGGCCTCACAGATACGCAGTATTTT. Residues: CASSEYMGEGLTDTQYF.

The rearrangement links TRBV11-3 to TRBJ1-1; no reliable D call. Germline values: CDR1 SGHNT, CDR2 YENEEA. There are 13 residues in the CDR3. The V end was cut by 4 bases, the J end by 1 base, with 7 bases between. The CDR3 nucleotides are TGTGCCAGCAGCTCCTCCGGGAACACTGAAGCTTTCTTT. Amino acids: CASSSSGNTEAFF. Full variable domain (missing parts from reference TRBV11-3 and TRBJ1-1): EAGVVQSPRYKIIEKKQPVAFWCNPISGHNTLYWYLQNLGQGPELLIRYENEEAVDDSQLPKDRFSAERLKGVDSTLKIQPAELGDSAVYLCASSSSGNTEAFFGQGTRLTVV.

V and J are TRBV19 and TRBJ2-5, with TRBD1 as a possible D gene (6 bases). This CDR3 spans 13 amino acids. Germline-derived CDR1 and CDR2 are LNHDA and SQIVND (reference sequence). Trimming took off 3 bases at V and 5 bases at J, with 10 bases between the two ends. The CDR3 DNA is TGTGCCAGTAGTATTACAGGGTCGGAGACCCAGTACTTC. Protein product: CASSITGSETQYF. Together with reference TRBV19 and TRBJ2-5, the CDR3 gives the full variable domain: DGGITQSPKYLFRKEGQNVTLSCEQNLNHDAMYWYRQDPGQGLRLIYYSQIVNDFQKGDIAEGYSVSREKKESFPLTVTSAQKNPTAFYLCASSITGSETQYFGPGTRLLVL.

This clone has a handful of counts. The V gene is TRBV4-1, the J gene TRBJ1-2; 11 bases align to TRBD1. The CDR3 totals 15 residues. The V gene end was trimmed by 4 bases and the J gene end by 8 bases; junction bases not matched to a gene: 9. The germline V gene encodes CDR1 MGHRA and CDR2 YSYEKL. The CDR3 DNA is TGCGCCAGCAGCCCTCCGGGACAGGGGGACCGAGGCTACACCTTC. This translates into CASSPPGQGDRGYTF.

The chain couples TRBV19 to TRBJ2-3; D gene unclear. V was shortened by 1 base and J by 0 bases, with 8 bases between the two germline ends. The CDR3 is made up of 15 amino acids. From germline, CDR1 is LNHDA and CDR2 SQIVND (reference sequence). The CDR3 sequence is CASSIALPSTDTQYF. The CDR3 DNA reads TGTGCCAGTAGTATAGCCCTCCCTAGCACAGATACGCAGTATTTT.

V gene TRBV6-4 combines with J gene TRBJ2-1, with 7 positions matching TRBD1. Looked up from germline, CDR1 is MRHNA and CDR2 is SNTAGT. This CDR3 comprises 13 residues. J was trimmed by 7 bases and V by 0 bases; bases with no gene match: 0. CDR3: CASSDSDRNEQFF. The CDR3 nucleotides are TGTGCCAGCAGTGACTCGGACAGGAATGAGCAGTTCTTC.

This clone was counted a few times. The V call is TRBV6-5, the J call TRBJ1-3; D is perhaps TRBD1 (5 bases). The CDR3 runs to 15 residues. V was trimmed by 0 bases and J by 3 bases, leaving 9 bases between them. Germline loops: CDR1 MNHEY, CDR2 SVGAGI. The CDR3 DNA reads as TGTGCCAGCAGTTACTCGCGGGACGGTGGAAACACCATATATTTT. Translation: CASSYSRDGGNTIYF.

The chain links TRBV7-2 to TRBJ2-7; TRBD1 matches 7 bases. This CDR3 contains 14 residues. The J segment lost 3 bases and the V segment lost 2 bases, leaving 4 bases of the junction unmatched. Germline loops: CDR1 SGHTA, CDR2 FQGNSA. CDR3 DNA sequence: TGTGCCAGCAGCTTAAGACAGGGTGACTACGAGCAGTACTTC. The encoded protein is CASSLRQGDYEQYF.

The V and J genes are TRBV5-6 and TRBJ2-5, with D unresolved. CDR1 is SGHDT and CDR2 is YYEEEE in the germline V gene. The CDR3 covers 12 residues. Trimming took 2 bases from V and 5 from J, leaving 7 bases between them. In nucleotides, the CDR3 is TGTGCCAGCAGCTTTTCTTCGGAGACCCAGTACTTC. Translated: CASSFSSETQYF.